The 3 T cell receptor beta chains below all came from one sample that was sequenced in a study of blood T cell repertoires in COVID-19. Profiling relied on immunoSEQ multiplex PCR, and the TCRdb table lists in-frame clones only, not all of them. The sample has roughly 110,000 clones; 70% to 75% are singletons. Input material: peripheral blood. The receptors originated from a human donor with acute or convalescent COVID-19. The donor label of this sample is uncertain.

This chain uses TRBV5-1 with TRBJ2-4, with TRBD2 matching over 8 bases. Trimming took 2 bases from V and 7 from J; bases not matched to a gene: 8. The germline gives CDR1 SGHRS, CDR2 YFSETQ. The CDR3 totals 15 residues. The CDR3 here is CASSFGAGGGNIQYF. The CDR3 nucleotides are TGCGCCAGCAGCTTCGGCGCGGGGGGCGGGAACATTCAGTACTTC.

In this sample, this clone turned up a few times. The rearrangement links TRBV6-5 to TRBJ1-2, with a tentative D call TRBD1 (6 bases). Per the germline V gene, CDR1 is MNHEY and CDR2 is SVGAGI. CDR3 length: 14 residues. The ends were cut back, 4 bases at V and 6 bases at J, with 15 bases in the middle. This chain's CDR3 is CASSWGGAGDGYTF. Written as DNA, the CDR3 is TGTGCCAGCAGTTGGGGAGGGGCAGGGGATGGCTACACCTTC.

The V call is TRBV24-1, the J call TRBJ2-7; tentative D call: TRBD1 (6 bases). Germline lookup yields CDR1 KGHDR and CDR2 SFDVKD. V was shortened by 9 bases and J by 2 bases, with 13 bases between the two germline ends. This CDR3 has 13 amino acids. CDR3 region: CATENRATYEQYV. For the CDR3, the DNA is TGTGCCACCGAGAACAGGGCAACCTACGAGCAGTACGTC.